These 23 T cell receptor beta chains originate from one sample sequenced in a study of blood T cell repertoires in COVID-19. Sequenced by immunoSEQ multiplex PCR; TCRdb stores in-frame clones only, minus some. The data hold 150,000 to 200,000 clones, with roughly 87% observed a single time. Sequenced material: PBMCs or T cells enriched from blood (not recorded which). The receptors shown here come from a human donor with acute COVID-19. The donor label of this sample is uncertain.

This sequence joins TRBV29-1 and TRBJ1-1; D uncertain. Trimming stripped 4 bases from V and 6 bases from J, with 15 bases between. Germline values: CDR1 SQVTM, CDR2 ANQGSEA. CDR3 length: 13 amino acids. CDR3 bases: TGCAGCGTTGCCCCCGTGATTCTAGCTGAAGCTTTCTTT. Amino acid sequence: CSVAPVILAEAFF.

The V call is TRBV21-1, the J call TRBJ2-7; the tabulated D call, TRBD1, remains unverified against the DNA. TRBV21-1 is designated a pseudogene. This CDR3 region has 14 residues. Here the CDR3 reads CASSKRDSPYEQYF. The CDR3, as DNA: TGTGCCAGCAGCAAACGGGACAGCCCCTACGAGCAGTACTTC.

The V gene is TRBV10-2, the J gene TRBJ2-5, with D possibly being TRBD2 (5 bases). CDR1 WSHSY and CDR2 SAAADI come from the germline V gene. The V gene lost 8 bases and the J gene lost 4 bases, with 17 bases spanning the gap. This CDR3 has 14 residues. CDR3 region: CASVDYPLSETQYF. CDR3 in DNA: TGCGCCAGCGTTGACTACCCTTTATCAGAGACCCAGTACTTC.

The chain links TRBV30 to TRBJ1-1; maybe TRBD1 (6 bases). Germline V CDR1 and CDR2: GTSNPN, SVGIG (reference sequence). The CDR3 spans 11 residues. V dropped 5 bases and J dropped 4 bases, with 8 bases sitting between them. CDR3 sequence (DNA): TGTGCCTGGCAGGGGATCACTGAAGCTTTCTTT. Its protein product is CAWQGITEAFF.

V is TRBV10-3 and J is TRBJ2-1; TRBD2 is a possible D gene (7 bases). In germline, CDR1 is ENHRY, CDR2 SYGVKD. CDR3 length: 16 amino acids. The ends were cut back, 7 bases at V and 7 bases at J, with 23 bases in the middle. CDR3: CAITPRAGAPWNEQFF. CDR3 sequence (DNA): TGTGCCATCACCCCCCGGGCGGGGGCCCCCTGGAATGAGCAGTTCTTC.

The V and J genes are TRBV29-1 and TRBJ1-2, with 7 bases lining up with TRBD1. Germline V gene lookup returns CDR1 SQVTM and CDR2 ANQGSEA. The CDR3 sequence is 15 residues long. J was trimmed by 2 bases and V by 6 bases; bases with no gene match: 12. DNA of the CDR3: TGCAGCGTCCAGGGGGGTCAGGTTCTCAACTATGGCTACACCTTC. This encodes CSVQGGQVLNYGYTF.

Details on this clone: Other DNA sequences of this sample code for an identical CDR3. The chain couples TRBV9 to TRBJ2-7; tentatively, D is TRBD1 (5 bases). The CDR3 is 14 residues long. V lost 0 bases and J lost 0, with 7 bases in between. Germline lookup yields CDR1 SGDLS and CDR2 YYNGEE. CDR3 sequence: CASSVGGSSYEQYF. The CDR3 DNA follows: TGTGCCAGCAGCGTAGGGGGCTCCTCCTACGAGCAGTACTTC.

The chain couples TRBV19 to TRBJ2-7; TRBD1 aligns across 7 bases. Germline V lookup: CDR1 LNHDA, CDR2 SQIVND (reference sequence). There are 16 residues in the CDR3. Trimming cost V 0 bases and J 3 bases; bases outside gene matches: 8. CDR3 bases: TGTGCCAGTAGTATAGACGGCTCCACAGGGGACTACGAGCAGTACTTC. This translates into CASSIDGSTGDYEQYF.

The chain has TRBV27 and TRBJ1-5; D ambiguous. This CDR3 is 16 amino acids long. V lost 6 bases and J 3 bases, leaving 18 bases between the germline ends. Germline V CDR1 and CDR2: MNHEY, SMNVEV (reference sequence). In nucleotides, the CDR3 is TGTGCCAGCAGGACATTATTGGACGGGGACAATCAGCCCCAGCATTTT. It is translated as CASRTLLDGDNQPQHF.

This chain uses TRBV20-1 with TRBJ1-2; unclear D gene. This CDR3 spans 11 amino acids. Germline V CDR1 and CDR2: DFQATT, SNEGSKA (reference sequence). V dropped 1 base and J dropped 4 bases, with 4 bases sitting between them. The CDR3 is CSARVGYGYTF. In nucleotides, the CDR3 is TGCAGTGCTAGAGTCGGCTATGGCTACACCTTC.

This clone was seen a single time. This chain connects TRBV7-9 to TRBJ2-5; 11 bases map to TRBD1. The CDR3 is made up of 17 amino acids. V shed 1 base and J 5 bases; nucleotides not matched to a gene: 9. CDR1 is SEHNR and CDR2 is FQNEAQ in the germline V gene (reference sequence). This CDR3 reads CASSLGLGQGARETQYF. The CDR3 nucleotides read TGTGCCAGCAGCTTAGGACTTGGACAGGGGGCGCGGGAGACCCAGTACTTC.

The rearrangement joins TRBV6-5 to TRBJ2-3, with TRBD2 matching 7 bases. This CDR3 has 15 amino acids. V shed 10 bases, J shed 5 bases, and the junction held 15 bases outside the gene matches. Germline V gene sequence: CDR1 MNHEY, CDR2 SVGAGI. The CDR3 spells CATNKGEGRQDTQYF. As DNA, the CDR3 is TGTGCCACCAACAAAGGGGAGGGGCGCCAAGATACGCAGTATTTT.

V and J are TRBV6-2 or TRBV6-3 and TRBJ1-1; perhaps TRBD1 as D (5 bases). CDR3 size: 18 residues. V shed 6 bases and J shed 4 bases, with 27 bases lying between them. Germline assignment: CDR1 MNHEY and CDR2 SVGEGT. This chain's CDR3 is CASSKPQRDKGFVTEAFF. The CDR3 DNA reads TGTGCCAGCAGCAAACCTCAGCGAGATAAGGGGTTCGTCACTGAAGCTTTCTTT.

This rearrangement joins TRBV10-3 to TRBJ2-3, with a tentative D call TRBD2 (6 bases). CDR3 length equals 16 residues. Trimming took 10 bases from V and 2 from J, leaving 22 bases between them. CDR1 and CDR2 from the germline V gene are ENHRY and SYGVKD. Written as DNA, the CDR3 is TGTGCCACCCAAGCTGGCGGGGCCCTACTCACAGATACGCAGTATTTT. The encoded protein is CATQAGGALLTDTQYF.

In DNA, the CDR3 is TGTGCCAGCAGCCCCTCGCGGGCAGATACGCAGTATTTT. Translating it yields CASSPSRADTQYF. The V call is TRBV5-8, the J call TRBJ2-3; a possible D gene is TRBD2 (5 bases). In germline, CDR1 is SGHTS, CDR2 YDEGEE. The CDR3 covers 13 residues. The germline V and J ends were trimmed by 4 bases and 4 bases, with 10 bases remaining between them.

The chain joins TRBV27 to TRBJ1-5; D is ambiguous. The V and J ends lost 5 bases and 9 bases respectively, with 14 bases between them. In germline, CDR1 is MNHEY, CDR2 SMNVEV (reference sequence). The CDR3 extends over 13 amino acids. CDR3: CASSKEGWGPQHF. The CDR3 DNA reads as TGTGCCAGCAGTAAGGAGGGTTGGGGGCCCCAGCATTTT.

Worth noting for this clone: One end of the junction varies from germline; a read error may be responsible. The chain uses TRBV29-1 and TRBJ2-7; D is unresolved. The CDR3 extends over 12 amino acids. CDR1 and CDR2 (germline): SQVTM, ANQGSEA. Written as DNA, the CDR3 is TGCAGCGTTGAGGTGACATCCTATGAGCAGTACTTC. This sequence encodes CSVEVTSYEQYF.

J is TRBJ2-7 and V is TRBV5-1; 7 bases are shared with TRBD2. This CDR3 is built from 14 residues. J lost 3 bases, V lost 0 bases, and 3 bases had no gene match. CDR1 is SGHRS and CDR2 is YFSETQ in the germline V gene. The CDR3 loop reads CASSLESSGYEQYF. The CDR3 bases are TGCGCCAGCAGCTTGGAGTCTAGCGGCTACGAGCAGTACTTC.

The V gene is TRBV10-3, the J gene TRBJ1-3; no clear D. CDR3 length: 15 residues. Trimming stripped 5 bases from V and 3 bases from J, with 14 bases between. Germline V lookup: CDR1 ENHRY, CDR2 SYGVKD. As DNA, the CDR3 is TGTGCCATCAGTACCCTTGTCGGGGATGGAAACACCATATATTTT. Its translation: CAISTLVGDGNTIYF.

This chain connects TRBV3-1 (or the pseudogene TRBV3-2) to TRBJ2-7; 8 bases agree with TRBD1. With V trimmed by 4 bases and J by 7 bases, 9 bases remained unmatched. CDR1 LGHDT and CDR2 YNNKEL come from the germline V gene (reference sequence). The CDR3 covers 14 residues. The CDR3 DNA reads TGTGCCAGCAGCCCCGGACAGGGTACGACGGAGCAGTACTTC. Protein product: CASSPGQGTTEQYF.

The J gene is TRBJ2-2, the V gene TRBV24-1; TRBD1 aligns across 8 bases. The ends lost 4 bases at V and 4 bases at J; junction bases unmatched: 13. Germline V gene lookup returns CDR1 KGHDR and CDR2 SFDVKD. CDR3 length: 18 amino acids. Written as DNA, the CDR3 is TGTGCCACCAGTGACTCATTCTGGACAGGGAGGTTCACCGGGGAGCTGTTTTTT. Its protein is CATSDSFWTGRFTGELFF.

CDR3 sequence reads: CASQGFNEQFF. The CDR3 DNA follows: TGTGCCAGCCAGGGGTTCAATGAGCAGTTCTTC. The rearrangement uses TRBV12-3 or TRBV12-4 and TRBJ2-1; a weak D match, TRBD1 (6 bases). Trimming took off 8 bases at V and 6 bases at J, with 8 bases between the two ends. CDR3 length: 11 residues.

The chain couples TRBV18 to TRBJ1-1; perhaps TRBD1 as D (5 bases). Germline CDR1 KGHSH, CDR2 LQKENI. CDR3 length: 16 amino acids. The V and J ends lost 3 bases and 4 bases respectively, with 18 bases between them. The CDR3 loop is CASSPGGRPTGTEAFF. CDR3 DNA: TGTGCCAGCTCACCGGGGGGTAGGCCTACGGGCACTGAAGCTTTCTTT.